The present T cell receptor (beta chain) was sequenced within a study of T cell repertoires in cytomegalovirus infection. Notes on the study in general: Dominating the ex vivo response were HLA-C-restricted CMV-specific TCR beta clonotypes.

A word on this clonotype: Its antigen is still unknown.

TCRdb re-analysed the reads in MiXCR, keeping a single row per CDR3 protein. The data show about 770,000 distinct CDR3 sequences, almost 30% seen once. The CDR3 covers 15 residues. Germline loops: CDR1 MNHEY, CDR2 SMNVEV (reference sequence). V shed 5 bases and J 5 bases; nucleotides not matched to a gene: 7. The chain carries TRBV27 and TRBJ1-4, with 8 bases matching TRBD1. The specimen was cultured CD8+ T cells from PBMCs, collected from culture after CMV antigen stimulation. This TCR was sampled from a human donor in good health (CMV status not recorded). Some clones in this sample may be carry-over from other donors' samples. The CDR3 spells CASSRRDRLNEKLFF. Written as DNA, the CDR3 is TGTGCCAGCAGTCGGAGGGACAGGTTAAATGAAAAACTGTTTTTT.